These T cell receptor beta chains were read from a single sample in a study of shared clonotypes between healthy human individuals. Sequencing used immunoSEQ multiplex PCR; TCRdb keeps in-frame clones, though not all of them. The table lists 800,000 to 1,200,000 clones, 70% to 80% of them singletons. The sample taken for sequencing was memory CD4+ T cells from PBMCs. Receptors originate from a man aged 18 to 30 in good health. Some clones in this sample may be carry-over from other donors' samples. Each CDR3 is given without its conserved first and last residue. Fields, in order: J gene, V gene, CDR3 protein.

>TRBJ2-7|TRBV7-3
ASSPTGTSGSNEQY
>TRBJ2-5|TRBV5-1
ASSFGQVGETQY
>TRBJ2-7|TRBV9
ASSVGQVSYEQY
>TRBJ2-7|TRBV2
ASSEASGSEGQY
>TRBJ2-1|TRBV29-1
SVVTSSYNEQF
>TRBJ1-2|TRBV28
ASSRDRMLGYT
>TRBJ2-2|TRBV29-1
SAVGQGAQTTTGELF
>TRBJ2-3|TRBV5-1
ASSLVDDTQY
>TRBJ2-1|TRBV18
ASSPPGNSPEQF
>NA|TRBV4-2
ASSPRRSGTGEQY
>TRBJ2-3|TRBV7-3
ASSLMGEDTQY
>TRBJ1-2|TRBV4-3
ASSQERVRNYGYT
>TRBJ1-1|TRBV18
ASSLGQDTEAF
>TRBJ2-3|TRBV6-1
ASSEYFRDSRRYTDTQY
>TRBJ2-3|TRBV29-1
SVEKASRTDTQY
>TRBJ2-2|TRBV5-1
ASSLEEGTGELF
>TRBJ2-1|TRBV5-1
ASSSEPGDEQF
>TRBJ2-6|TRBV2
ASSEGLADTSGANVLT
>TRBJ2-5|TRBV18
ASSPLDRLAGYQETQY
>TRBJ2-3|TRBV6-5
ASRNLAGVDTQY